This T cell receptor (beta chain) derives from a study of T-cell reconstitution after alpha-beta-depleted transplantation in children. There are a few counts of this clonotype. It was with unique molecular identifiers that the TCRbeta library was prepared. One entry per CDR3 protein results from TCRdb running MiXCR on the PCR reads. The repertoire holds some 500,000 distinct CDR3 sequences, with about 17% as singletons. Germline V CDR1 and CDR2: MGHRA, YSYEKL. The CDR3 contains 16 residues. Germline trimming cut 0 bases from V and 4 bases from J; bases unmatched to any gene: 6. The sample in question was PBMCs from the stem cell graft donor, obtained from the stem cell graft. The rearrangement joins TRBV4-1 to TRBJ2-5; 9 nucleotides match TRBD2. The TCR was taken from a human donor who donated a stem cell graft to a child with acute lymphoblastic leukemia. The CDR3 DNA sequence: TGCGCCAGCAGCCAAGATCCTAGCGGGATTGTAGAGACCCAGTACTTC. This sequence encodes CASSQDPSGIVETQYF.